The 26 T cell receptor beta chains listed next were all sequenced from one sample in a study of blood T cell repertoires in COVID-19. Using immunoSEQ multiplex PCR, the repertoire was profiled, and TCRdb retains in-frame clones only, with some absent. The data hold around 140,000 clones, with about four fifths observed a single time. Input material: peripheral blood. The receptors derive from a man between 65 and 85 years old who had recovered from COVID-19.

This chain joins TRBV12-3 or TRBV12-4 and TRBJ1-2; 9 nucleotides line up with TRBD1. V was pared by 8 bases and J by 4 bases, with 5 bases of the junction left unmatched. This CDR3 is 13 amino acids long. The CDR3 here is CASEQGAGYGYTF. The CDR3, as DNA: TGTGCCAGCGAACAGGGGGCTGGCTATGGCTACACCTTC.

The chain joins TRBV5-1 to TRBJ2-1; D possibly corresponds to TRBD2 (6 bases). V was pared by 0 bases and J by 7 bases, with 17 bases between. Germline lookup yields CDR1 SGHRS and CDR2 YFSETQ. CDR3 size: 16 residues. CDR3 bases: TGCGCCAGCAGCTTGGTGTCAGGGAGGCGTTTGAATGAGCAGTTCTTC. Its translation: CASSLVSGRRLNEQFF. Combining the CDR3 with reference TRBV5-1 and TRBJ2-1 gives the whole variable domain KAGVTQTPRYLIKTRGQQVTLSCSPISGHRSVSWYQQTPGQGLQFLFEYFSETQRNKGNFPGRFSGRQFSNSRSEMNVSTLELGDSALYLCASSLVSGRRLNEQFFGPGTRLTVL.

This chain connects TRBV12-3 or TRBV12-4 to TRBJ2-5, with D hard to call. This CDR3 is built from 13 residues. V was shortened by 5 bases and J by 7 bases, with 14 bases between the two germline ends. CDR3: CASSSFHPGTQYF. In DNA, the CDR3 is TGTGCCAGCAGTAGCTTTCACCCGGGGACCCAGTACTTC.

This clone has just a few counts. The chain has TRBV7-9 and TRBJ2-1; 9 nucleotides line up with TRBD2. Losses at the gene ends were 2 bases for V and 6 bases for J; bases not matched to a gene: 14. The CDR3 consists of 18 residues. Germline lookup yields CDR1 SEHNR and CDR2 FQNEAQ (reference sequence). CDR3 region: CASSLKLRIAGVVNEQFF. The CDR3 nucleotides read TGTGCCAGCAGCTTAAAGTTGCGGATAGCGGGAGTCGTCAATGAGCAGTTCTTC. Complete variable domain (other parts from reference TRBV7-9 and TRBJ2-1): DTGVSQNPRHKITKRGQNVTFRCDPISEHNRLYWYRQTLGQGPEFLTYFQNEAQLEKSRLLSDRFSAERPKGSFSTLEIQRTEQGDSAMYLCASSLKLRIAGVVNEQFFGPGTRLTVL.

This chain uses TRBV24-1 with TRBJ2-7, with no clear D. Germline V gene lookup returns CDR1 KGHDR and CDR2 SFDVKD. V was pared by 3 bases and J by 6 bases, with 11 bases between. CDR3 length equals 13 residues. The DNA for the CDR3 is TGTGCCACCAGTGATACCCTCACGGGCGAGCAGTACTTC. Its translation is CATSDTLTGEQYF.

The chain links TRBV14 to TRBJ2-1; D is unclear. Germline CDR1 reads SGHDN; CDR2 reads FVKESK. This CDR3 region has 15 residues. Between the trimmed V and J ends, which lost 1 base and 7 bases, there was a span of 14 bases. CDR3 region: CASSQGFRAENEQFF. The CDR3 nucleotides are TGTGCCAGCAGCCAAGGATTCCGTGCGGAGAATGAGCAGTTCTTC.

The V gene is TRBV2, the J gene TRBJ2-1, with 16 positions matching TRBD2. CDR1 is SNHLY and CDR2 is FYNNEI in the germline V gene. V lost 8 bases to trimming and J lost 2 bases; unmatched junction nucleotides: 9. CDR3 length equals 18 residues. The CDR3 DNA reads TGTGCCAGCGTACCGGGACTAGCGGGAGGGGTAGCCTACAATGAGCAGTTCTTC. Its translation is CASVPGLAGGVAYNEQFF.

The J gene is TRBJ2-5, the V gene TRBV6-2 or TRBV6-3; 7 positions match TRBD2. CDR1 MNHEY and CDR2 SVGEGT come from the germline V gene. CDR3 size: 14 residues. With V trimmed by 5 bases and J by 1 base, 4 bases remained unmatched. The CDR3 DNA sequence: TGTGCCAGCAGTCATCTAGCGGCCCAAGAGACCCAGTACTTC. Encoded protein: CASSHLAAQETQYF.

This clone was recorded once. The same CDR3 also results from other DNA sequences found in this sample. The genes are TRBV18 and TRBJ2-1; weak D call: TRBD2 (6 bases). The CDR3 covers 15 residues. Trimming shortened V by 1 base and J by 4 bases, and 11 bases separated the two germline ends. Germline V lookup: CDR1 KGHSH, CDR2 LQKENI. The CDR3 reads CASSPRLAAYNEQFF. The CDR3 DNA sequence: TGTGCCAGCTCACCACGATTAGCGGCATACAATGAGCAGTTCTTC.

This sequence joins TRBV6-1 and TRBJ2-1; the match to TRBD2 covers 7 bases. The CDR3 runs to 15 residues. The V segment lost 0 bases and the J segment 7 bases; nucleotides outside the gene matches: 6. Per germline, CDR1 MNHNS and CDR2 SASEGT. CDR3 sequence reads: CASSEAVLAPNEQFF. For the CDR3, the DNA is TGTGCCAGCAGTGAAGCGGTACTAGCGCCAAATGAGCAGTTCTTC.

The rearrangement links TRBV7-2 to TRBJ2-5; D is possibly TRBD2 (7 bases). The CDR3 sequence is 16 residues long. CDR1 and CDR2 from the germline V gene are SGHTA and FQGNSA. The germline V and J ends were trimmed by 1 base and 3 bases, with 15 bases remaining between them. CDR3 sequence reads: CASSLEWGEGEETQYF. CDR3 coding DNA: TGTGCCAGCAGCTTAGAGTGGGGGGAGGGGGAAGAGACCCAGTACTTC.

The CDR3: CASSLAGASGYEQYF. The DNA of the CDR3 is TGTGCCAGCAGTTTGGCGGGGGCATCAGGGTACGAGCAGTACTTC. The rearrangement links TRBV27 to TRBJ2-7; possible D gene TRBD2, 7 bases. CDR3 length: 15 residues. V lost 3 bases, J lost 4 bases, and 16 bases lay in between. Germline CDR1 and CDR2: MNHEY and SMNVEV (reference sequence).

This chain uses TRBV7-6 with TRBJ1-1; no firm D call. The CDR3 covers 15 residues. Germline values: CDR1 SGHVS, CDR2 FNYEAQ. Trimming stripped 5 bases from V and 0 bases from J, with 13 bases between. CDR3 DNA: TGTGCCAGCAGCGCTGGACGGACTATGAACACTGAAGCTTTCTTT. This gives the protein CASSAGRTMNTEAFF.

The chain employs TRBV30 and TRBJ2-2; TRBD2 aligns across 8 bases. V lost 3 bases and J lost 5; bases outside the gene matches: 8. This CDR3 comprises 15 residues. Per the germline V gene, CDR1 is GTSNPN and CDR2 is SVGIG (reference sequence). The CDR3 region has the DNA TGTGCCTGGAGCGCAAGACTAGCGCCGACCGGGGAGCTGTTTTTT. Encoded protein: CAWSARLAPTGELFF.

This chain joins TRBV4-3 and TRBJ2-1; TRBD2 matches at 10 bases. From germline, CDR1 is LGHNA and CDR2 YSLEER. The V gene end was trimmed by 1 base and the J gene end by 0 bases; junction bases not matched to a gene: 18. This CDR3 has 22 amino acids. The CDR3 DNA sequence: TGCGCCAGCAGCCAAGTTCCCCTGGGCCTAGCGGGAGTGGGGGGCTCCTACAATGAGCAGTTCTTC. Encoded protein: CASSQVPLGLAGVGGSYNEQFF.

This clone was seen only once. The rearrangement links TRBV5-6 to TRBJ2-5; 10 positions match TRBD2. The CDR3 sequence is 16 residues long. V trimming: 4 bases; J trimming: 4 bases; junction bases outside the gene matches: 10. Germline lookup yields CDR1 SGHDT and CDR2 YYEEEE. CDR3: CASSVGPSGSRETQYF. The DNA of the CDR3 is TGTGCCAGCAGCGTCGGGCCTAGCGGGAGTCGAGAGACCCAGTACTTC.

The chain recombines TRBV5-3 with TRBJ1-6, with a tentative D call TRBD1 (5 bases). TRBV5-3 is annotated as an ORF whose role is uncertain. The CDR3 has 16 residues. V was cut by 3 bases and J by 7 bases, with 17 bases left in between. CDR3 residues: CARSSGFRTPNSPLHF. CDR3 DNA sequence: TGTGCCAGAAGCTCTGGATTTCGGACACCGAATTCACCCCTCCACTTT.

V is TRBV3-1 (or the pseudogene TRBV3-2) and J is TRBJ1-1; 7 nucleotides agree with TRBD1. This CDR3 spans 13 amino acids. J was trimmed by 7 bases and V by 4 bases; bases with no gene match: 6. Per germline, CDR1 LGHDT and CDR2 YNNKEL (reference sequence). CDR3 protein: CASSRGSGGEAFF. The CDR3, as DNA: TGTGCCAGCAGCCGAGGTTCAGGGGGTGAAGCTTTCTTT.

This rearrangement joins TRBV5-4 to TRBJ2-6; TRBD1 matches 8 bases. The CDR3 has 16 amino acids. CDR1 and CDR2 (germline): SGHNT, YYREEE (reference sequence). V dropped 4 bases and J dropped 0; count of bases not matched to a gene: 3. CDR3 loop: CASSPGQGSGANVLTF. CDR3 coding DNA: TGTGCCAGCAGCCCCGGACAGGGCTCTGGGGCCAACGTCCTGACTTTC. Looking up the rest from reference TRBV5-4 and TRBJ2-6 gives the full variable domain: ETGVTQSPTHLIKTRGQQVTLRCSSQSGHNTVSWYQQALGQGPQFIFQYYREEENGRGNFPPRFSGLQFPNYSSELNVNALELDDSALYLCASSPGQGSGANVLTFGAGSRLTVL.

V gene TRBV12-3 or TRBV12-4 combines with J gene TRBJ1-2, with D perhaps matching TRBD1 (6 bases). Deletions cut 10 bases from V and 4 bases from J, with 16 bases between. The CDR3 is made up of 13 amino acids. DNA of the CDR3: TGTGCCATCAAGCGGGGGCAGCTCTATGGCTACACCTTC. Its protein product is CAIKRGQLYGYTF.

The chain links TRBV9 to TRBJ2-5; no firm D call. Germline CDR1 SGDLS, CDR2 YYNGEE. The CDR3 is 13 amino acids. With 3 bases removed from V and 3 bases from J, the gap between germline ends came to 9 bases. The CDR3 nucleotides read TGTGCCAGCAGCGGGCCCGATAAAGAGACCCAGTACTTC. Translating gives CASSGPDKETQYF. The full variable domain, its missing parts supplied by reference TRBV9 and TRBJ2-5, is DSGVTQTPKHLITATGQRVTLRCSPRSGDLSVYWYQQSLDQGLQFLIQYYNGEERAKGNILERFSAQQFPDLHSELNLSSLELGDSALYFCASSGPDKETQYFGPGTRLLVL.

The gene calls are TRBV5-1 and TRBJ2-7, with D tentatively TRBD2 (6 bases). The CDR3 is made up of 14 amino acids. Per the germline V gene, CDR1 is SGHRS and CDR2 is YFSETQ. Between the trimmed V and J ends, which lost 4 bases and 5 bases, there was a span of 16 bases. The CDR3 region has the DNA TGCGCCAGCAGCACGGGACTGGTAGGAAACGAGCAGTACTTC. It is translated as CASSTGLVGNEQYF.

This clone was recorded at least ten times. The chain combines TRBV5-1 with TRBJ2-1; 9 positions match TRBD2. CDR1 SGHRS and CDR2 YFSETQ come from the germline V gene. This CDR3 is built from 17 residues. Trimming took 0 bases from V and 0 from J; bases not matched to a gene: 4. The CDR3 DNA follows: TGCGCCAGCAGCTTGGAGGGTAGCGGGAGCTCCTACAATGAGCAGTTCTTC. This sequence encodes CASSLEGSGSSYNEQFF.

This clone was counted many times. This chain uses TRBV19 with TRBJ1-2; D possibly corresponds to TRBD1 (5 bases). V was cut by 2 bases and J by 8 bases, with 15 bases left in between. The CDR3 extends over 14 amino acids. Germline V gene sequence: CDR1 LNHDA, CDR2 SQIVND (reference sequence). The CDR3: CASSIPPGNVGYTF. The DNA for the CDR3 is TGTGCCAGTAGTATACCCCCAGGGAATGTCGGCTACACCTTC.

The V and J genes are TRBV21-1 and TRBJ2-1; the table assigns TRBD2, which was not confirmed against the DNA. TRBV21-1 is labeled a pseudogene. The CDR3 has 15 residues. CDR3 residues: CASSGGTSGHNEQFF. As DNA, the CDR3 is TGTGCCAGCAGTGGGGGGACTAGCGGTCACAATGAGCAGTTCTTC.

The rearrangement joins TRBV19 to TRBJ1-5, with a tentative D call TRBD1 (5 bases). The CDR3 sequence is 19 residues long. V was shortened by 1 base and J by 3 bases, with 22 bases between the two germline ends. Germline CDR1 reads LNHDA; CDR2 reads SQIVND (reference sequence). The CDR3 sequence is CASSIAEAMTATYNQPQHF. CDR3 DNA sequence: TGTGCCAGTAGTATAGCCGAAGCCATGACAGCAACATACAATCAGCCCCAGCATTTT.